The present T cell receptor (beta chain) was sequenced within a study of T cell repertoires in cytomegalovirus infection. Overall study context: Alongside well-studied HLA-B-restricted CMV epitopes, recently identified HLA-C-restricted CMV epitopes were also used. From public TCR beta signatures came an indication of both CMV infection and matching HLA type. Study-level findings and limits: CMV carriers having the relevant HLA were flagged by cumulative public TCR beta family frequency. HLA-C-restricted CMV clonotypes gave the most frequent clonotype in two of eight donors.

This clonotype came up many times. The antigen is unknown. TCRdb passed the reads through MiXCR, listing each CDR3 protein once. Of about 46,000 distinct CDR3 sequences in the sample, about a fifth were seen once. The germline gives CDR1 SGHRS, CDR2 YFSETQ. J gave up 3 bases and V 4 bases, and 8 bases lay outside the gene matches. CDR3 size: 16 residues. The clonotype originates from a human donor in good health (CMV status not recorded). Some clones in this sample may be carry-over from other donors' samples. Sequencing was performed on CD8+ T cells from cultured PBMCs, taken from culture after CMV antigen stimulation. The chain recombines TRBV5-1 with TRBJ1-4, with 8 bases that match TRBD1. The CDR3 here is CASSHGQGGSNEKLFF. CDR3 coding DNA: TGCGCCAGCAGCCACGGACAGGGAGGGTCTAATGAAAAACTGTTTTTT.